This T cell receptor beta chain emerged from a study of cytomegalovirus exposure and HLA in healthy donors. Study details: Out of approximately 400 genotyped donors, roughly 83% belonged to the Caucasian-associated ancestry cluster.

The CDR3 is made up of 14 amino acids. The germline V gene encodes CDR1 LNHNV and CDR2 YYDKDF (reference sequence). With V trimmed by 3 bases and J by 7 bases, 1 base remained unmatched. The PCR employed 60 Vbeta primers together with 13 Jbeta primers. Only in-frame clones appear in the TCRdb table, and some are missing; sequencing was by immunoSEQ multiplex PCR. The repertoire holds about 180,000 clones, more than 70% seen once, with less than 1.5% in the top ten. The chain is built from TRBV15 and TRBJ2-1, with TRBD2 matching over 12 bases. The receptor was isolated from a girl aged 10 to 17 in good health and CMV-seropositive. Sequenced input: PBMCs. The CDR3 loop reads CATSRTSGSNEQFF. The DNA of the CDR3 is TGTGCCACCAGCAGGACTAGCGGGAGTAATGAGCAGTTCTTC.